Below, 22 T cell receptor beta chains from the same sample are listed, as sequenced in a study of cytomegalovirus exposure and HLA in healthy donors. PCR employed 60 Vbeta and 13 Jbeta primers. Sequencing was performed with immunoSEQ multiplex PCR; in TCRdb, only in-frame clones are kept and a portion is missing. The table shows 95,000 to 100,000 clones, with more than 80% occurring only once. Sequencing used PBMCs. The receptors shown here come from a man aged 30-40 years in good health and CMV-seronegative.

V usage is TRBV5-4 and J usage is TRBJ2-3; D unresolved. CDR3 length: 15 residues. Trimming cost V 4 bases and J 0 bases, with 12 bases left between them. Germline lookup yields CDR1 SGHNT and CDR2 YYREEE (reference sequence). The CDR3 loop is CASSLRGSSTDTQYF. In nucleotides, the CDR3 is TGTGCCAGCAGCCTTCGAGGCTCTAGCACAGATACGCAGTATTTT.

The CDR3 DNA reads TGTGCCAGCAGCGCGGACAGGGTGGAGACCCAGTACTTC. It encodes CASSADRVETQYF. The genes are TRBV9 and TRBJ2-5; 8 nucleotides line up with TRBD1. V trimming: 3 bases; J trimming: 5 bases; junction bases outside the gene matches: 3. The CDR3 consists of 13 residues. The germline gives CDR1 SGDLS, CDR2 YYNGEE.

V and J are TRBV6-1 and TRBJ1-2; 8 nucleotides line up with TRBD1. With 8 bases clipped from V and 8 bases from J, the junction kept 7 bases outside the gene matches. Germline V gives CDR1 MNHNS, CDR2 SASEGT. The CDR3 totals 12 residues. CDR3 sequence: CASFPGGTGYTF. CDR3 DNA: TGTGCCAGCTTTCCAGGGGGCACCGGCTACACCTTC.

The chain combines TRBV2 with TRBJ2-1; 7 nucleotides agree with TRBD2. The CDR3 spans 18 residues. J was trimmed by 6 bases and V by 1 base; bases with no gene match: 15. Germline V lookup: CDR1 SNHLY, CDR2 FYNNEI. The CDR3 DNA sequence: TGTGCCAGCAGTGAAGATCGTCTAGCGGCGTCCCGGGGCAATGAGCAGTTCTTC. Translation gives CASSEDRLAASRGNEQFF.

The chain is built from TRBV4-2 and TRBJ2-3; D ambiguous. The CDR3 totals 14 residues. Trimming left V 4 bases short and J 4 bases short, with 12 bases between. Per germline, CDR1 LGHNA and CDR2 YNFKEQ. CDR3 sequence (DNA): TGTGCCAGCAGCCCTCTAGTATTGTCAGATACGCAGTATTTT. Translating gives CASSPLVLSDTQYF.

The genes are TRBV5-1 and TRBJ2-1; D call uncertain. The CDR3 totals 14 residues. Trimming removed 0 bases from V and 7 bases from J, with 11 bases in between. The germline V gene encodes CDR1 SGHRS and CDR2 YFSETQ. For the CDR3, the DNA is TGCGCCAGCAGCTTGGGGGCAGGCAGAAATGAGCAGTTCTTC. The encoded protein is CASSLGAGRNEQFF.

The V gene is TRBV6-1, the J gene TRBJ2-5; tentatively, D is TRBD2 (6 bases). Looked up from germline, CDR1 is MNHNS and CDR2 is SASEGT. CDR3 length: 17 residues. V was trimmed by 2 bases and J by 7 bases, leaving 23 bases between them. CDR3 nucleotides: TGTGCCAGCAGTGAATTCGTTGCGGGGCAGGGCCACGGGACCCAGTACTTC. Protein: CASSEFVAGQGHGTQYF.

The chain employs TRBV27 and TRBJ2-5, with D perhaps TRBD2 (5 bases). There are 14 residues in the CDR3. V lost 4 bases, J lost 1 base, and 10 bases lay in between. In germline, CDR1 is MNHEY, CDR2 SMNVEV (reference sequence). This CDR3 is CASSSRGFQETQYF. DNA for the CDR3: TGTGCCAGCAGTTCCCGGGGTTTCCAAGAGACCCAGTACTTC.

The chain recombines TRBV25-1 with TRBJ2-1; 7 positions match TRBD2. The germline CDR1 and CDR2 sequences are MGHDK and SYGVNS. CDR3 size: 14 residues. The V gene end was trimmed by 5 bases and the J gene end by 3 bases; junction bases not matched to a gene: 4. CDR3 in DNA: TGTGCCAGCAGTTTTGCTAGCGGCTACAATGAGCAGTTCTTC. Its translation is CASSFASGYNEQFF.

This chain links TRBV4-1 with TRBJ2-7, with TRBD1 identical over 10 bases. Germline CDR1 MGHRA, CDR2 YSYEKL. V lost 4 bases and J lost 5; bases outside the gene matches: 2. This CDR3 region has 13 residues. CDR3 in DNA: TGCGCCAGCAGCCCTGACAGGGGGCACGAGCAGTACTTC. It is translated as CASSPDRGHEQYF.

This clone turned up a few times. V gene TRBV15 combines with J gene TRBJ1-4; D is perhaps TRBD1 (5 bases). Germline values: CDR1 LNHNV, CDR2 YYDKDF (reference sequence). V dropped 6 bases and J dropped 6 bases, with 20 bases sitting between them. The CDR3 consists of 16 residues. The CDR3 sequence: CATRSGVSSRDEKLFF. As DNA, the CDR3 is TGTGCCACCAGGAGTGGAGTATCAAGCAGGGATGAAAAACTGTTTTTT.

This sequence joins TRBV30 and TRBJ2-7, with 11 positions matching TRBD2. Trimming cost V 1 base and J 1 base; bases outside gene matches: 3. The CDR3 runs 15 residues. Germline values: CDR1 GTSNPN, CDR2 SVGIG (reference sequence). The chain's CDR3 is CAWSGSGRASYEQYF. For the CDR3, the DNA is TGTGCCTGGAGTGGTAGCGGGAGGGCATCCTACGAGCAGTACTTC.

This clone was observed a single time. This sequence joins TRBV27 and TRBJ2-5; D gene ambiguous. The CDR3 extends over 16 amino acids. The V end lost 0 bases, the J end lost 1 base, and 12 bases lay between the germline ends. CDR1 and CDR2 from the germline V gene are MNHEY and SMNVEV (reference sequence). DNA of the CDR3: TGTGCCAGCAGTTTATCGGCCGATTCCAGCCAAGAGACCCAGTACTTC. Encoded protein: CASSLSADSSQETQYF.

The chain is built from TRBV29-1 and TRBJ1-6, with TRBD1 matching over 10 bases. V gave up 6 bases and J gave up 7 bases; unmatched junction bases: 9. This CDR3 is built from 15 residues. The germline V gene has CDR1 SQVTM and CDR2 ANQGSEA. CDR3 loop: CSVADSDRGNSPLHF. CDR3 nucleotides: TGCAGCGTGGCCGATTCGGACAGGGGGAATTCACCCCTCCACTTT.

The V and J genes are TRBV4-1 and TRBJ1-2; D not resolved. V shed 10 bases and J shed 2 bases, with 11 bases lying between them. Germline V CDR1 and CDR2: MGHRA, YSYEKL. CDR3 size: 12 residues. The CDR3 DNA sequence: TGCGCCAACGCCGGGGTAAACTATGGCTACACCTTC. As protein: CANAGVNYGYTF.

The CDR3 region has the DNA TGTGCCAGCAGCGGCCGACAGGGCTTGAACACTGAAGCTTTCTTT. This sequence encodes CASSGRQGLNTEAFF. The chain links TRBV11-2 to TRBJ1-1; TRBD1 matches at 7 bases. In germline, CDR1 is SGHAT, CDR2 FQNNGV. V shed 5 bases and J 0 bases; nucleotides not matched to a gene: 6. The CDR3 extends over 15 amino acids.

The chain recombines TRBV5-1 with TRBJ2-7; 11 positions match TRBD2. Germline V lookup: CDR1 SGHRS, CDR2 YFSETQ. Trimming took 3 bases from V and 3 from J; bases not matched to a gene: 5. CDR3 length: 15 residues. CDR3 residues: CASSSLAGGLYEQYF. The DNA of the CDR3 is TGCGCCAGCAGCTCGCTAGCGGGGGGACTCTACGAGCAGTACTTC.

CDR3 DNA sequence: TGTGCCTGGAAAGGATCGGGGAACACTGAAGCTTTCTTT. It yields the protein CAWKGSGNTEAFF. The V gene is TRBV30, the J gene TRBJ1-1; D is unclear. The CDR3 is 13 residues long. V lost 4 bases and J 1 base, leaving 10 bases between the germline ends. Germline V CDR1 and CDR2: GTSNPN, SVGIG (reference sequence). The complete variable domain, with remaining parts taken from reference TRBV30 and TRBJ1-1, reads SQTIHQWPATLVQPVGSPLSLECTVEGTSNPNLYWYRQAAGRGLQLLFYSVGIGQISSEVPQNLSASRPQDRQFILSSKKLLLSDSGFYLCAWKGSGNTEAFFGQGTRLTVV.

The chain is built from TRBV4-2 and TRBJ2-7; D unresolved. Deletions cut 0 bases from V and 5 bases from J, with 5 bases between. The CDR3 is 12 amino acids. Germline-derived CDR1 and CDR2 are LGHNA and YNFKEQ. CDR3 nucleotides: TGTGCCAGCAGCCAAGATATTAACGAGCAGTACTTC. Amino acids: CASSQDINEQYF.

This rearrangement joins TRBV6-1 to TRBJ2-7; 12 bases are a match to TRBD1. Germline-derived CDR1 and CDR2 are MNHNS and SASEGT. V shed 2 bases, J shed 7 bases, and the junction held 3 bases outside the gene matches. The CDR3 has 14 amino acids. CDR3: CASSEWDRGREQYF. CDR3 nucleotides: TGTGCCAGCAGTGAATGGGACAGGGGGCGAGAGCAGTACTTC.

This clone has just a few counts. The chain uses TRBV6-5 and TRBJ2-3; tentative D call: TRBD2 (6 bases). Looked up from germline, CDR1 is MNHEY and CDR2 is SVGAGI. V shed 0 bases and J shed 8 bases, with 12 bases lying between them. CDR3 length equals 14 residues. The DNA of the CDR3 is TGTGCCAGCAGTTACTCGGTGGGGGGAGGTACGCAGTATTTT. Residues: CASSYSVGGGTQYF.

V is TRBV4-2 and J is TRBJ1-2; 9 bases match TRBD1. CDR1 LGHNA and CDR2 YNFKEQ come from the germline V gene. CDR3 length equals 13 residues. J was trimmed by 8 bases and V by 3 bases; bases with no gene match: 4. CDR3 sequence: CASSQGDRVGYTF. The CDR3 coding sequence is TGTGCCAGCAGCCAGGGGGACAGGGTCGGCTACACCTTC.